These T cell receptor beta chains were read from a single sample in a study of T-cell memory formation after mild COVID-19. Each CDR3 protein is one row after TCRdb ran MiXCR on the 5' RACE reads. The repertoire holds 200,000 to 250,000 distinct CDR3 sequences, with more than 9% as singletons. Sequencing was carried out using PBMCs or a T cell subset sorted from them (not recorded which). These receptors were collected from a man aged 18 to 29 who had mild COVID-19 (a few samples of this study predate the infection). Cell type and time point are not known. Both conserved end residues are part of each CDR3. Each record gives: J gene, D gene, V gene, clone size, CDR3 DNA, CDR3 protein. D genes are given only for firm matches. Rows give clone size only sometimes, using once, few, many, or a class for an expanded clone.

TRBJ2-5,NA,TRBV4-1,NA,TGCGCCAGCAGCCAAGGGTCACACCCACGGGGAGAGACCCAGTACTTC,CASSQGSHPRGETQYF
TRBJ1-3,NA,TRBV7-2,few,TGTGCCAGCAGCCCACAGGGAATCGTAAACACCATATATTTT,CASSPQGIVNTIYF
TRBJ1-5,NA,TRBV6-6,few,TGTGCCAGCACCCAGGGCTGGGGTGGCAATCAGCCCCAGCATTTT,CASTQGWGGNQPQHF
TRBJ1-4,NA,TRBV5-1,many,TGCGCCAGCAGCCCTACCGGGACACCATTCTCGGGTGAAAAACTGTTTTTT,CASSPTGTPFSGEKLFF
TRBJ2-5,TRBD2,TRBV5-1,many,TGCGCCAGCAGCTTGGCCATCCCTAGCGGGACCCCCCAAGAGACCCAGTACTTC,CASSLAIPSGTPQETQYF
TRBJ1-1,NA,TRBV30,NA,TGTGCCTGGAGTGATGTTGGGGGAGAAGCTTTCTTT,CAWSDVGGEAFF
TRBJ1-1,NA,TRBV19,few,TGTGCCAGTAGCACTAGGGACTGGGAGAACACTGAAGCTTTCTTT,CASSTRDWENTEAFF
TRBJ2-1,NA,TRBV7-2,NA,TGTGCCAGCAGCTTAACGGGGGATTTATCCTACAATGAGCAGTTCTTC,CASSLTGDLSYNEQFF
TRBJ2-3,NA,TRBV11-2,many,TGTGCCAGCAGGGGTCTCAGGGTCCACACAGATACGCAGTATTTT,CASRGLRVHTDTQYF
TRBJ2-7,TRBD1,TRBV29-1,few,TGCAGCGTTGCCCTAACAGGGGGCGGACCTCAGGACGAGCAGTACTTC,CSVALTGGGPQDEQYF
TRBJ1-1,NA,TRBV5-5,NA,TGTGCCAGCAGCCCGATACAGGTAGTCACTGAAGCTTTCTTT,CASSPIQVVTEAFF
TRBJ1-5,NA,TRBV19,NA,TGTGCCAGTATCCCCGGAGGGATCCATAGCAATCAGCCCCAGCATTTT,CASIPGGIHSNQPQHF
TRBJ1-1,NA,TRBV7-9,many,TGTGCCAGCAGCTTTCGACTGAACACTGAAGCTTTCTTT,CASSFRLNTEAFF
TRBJ2-1,TRBD2,TRBV7-2,NA,TGTGCCAGCAGCCCCCAGCGGGACTTCTACAATGAGCAGTTCTTC,CASSPQRDFYNEQFF
TRBJ1-1,NA,TRBV4-1,few,TGCGCCAGCAGCGGCAGGCCGAAGGACACTGAAGCTTTCTTT,CASSGRPKDTEAFF
TRBJ2-1,NA,TRBV27,many,TGTGCCAGCCTTGTTTGGCCAAATACCTACAATGAGCAGTTCTTC,CASLVWPNTYNEQFF
TRBJ2-1,NA,TRBV20-1,many,TGCAGTGCTAGAGAGGGTTCGAGGGAGCAGTTCTTC,CSAREGSREQFF
TRBJ2-7,NA,TRBV5-5,few,TGTGCCAGCAGCTTTAGGGACGAGCAGTACTTC,CASSFRDEQYF
TRBJ2-3,NA,TRBV7-7,NA,TGTGCCAGCAGCTTAGCGCCGGCAGATACGCAGTATTTT,CASSLAPADTQYF
TRBJ2-1,NA,TRBV10-1,NA,TGCGCCAGCAGTGAGAATCGTTTCTTC,CASSENRFF
TRBJ2-1,NA,TRBV7-9,NA,TGTGCCAGCAGCTCTGGCCAAGGGGTCGGTGAGCAGTTCTTC,CASSSGQGVGEQFF
TRBJ1-4,NA,TRBV19,many,TGTGCCAGTAGGGGGGATGGAGAAAAACTGTTTTTT,CASRGDGEKLFF
TRBJ1-2,NA,TRBV6-2/TRBV6-3,few,TGTGCCAGCAAACAGACCGGTTCGATTGGCTACACCTTC,CASKQTGSIGYTF
TRBJ1-5,NA,TRBV12-3/TRBV12-4,few,TGTGCCAGCAGTACCCGGACACTTAGCAATCAGCCCCAGCATTTT,CASSTRTLSNQPQHF
TRBJ2-5,NA,TRBV7-2,NA,TGTGCCAGCAGCCGAAGCAAGGAAGAGACCCAGTACTTC,CASSRSKEETQYF
TRBJ2-7,TRBD2,TRBV11-2,NA,TGTGCCAGCAGCTTAGGACTAGCGGGAATCTACGAGCAGTACTTC,CASSLGLAGIYEQYF
TRBJ1-3,TRBD1,TRBV7-9,many,TGTGCCAGCAGCTCGACAGGGGGCGCGTCGGGAAACACCATATATTTT,CASSSTGGASGNTIYF
TRBJ2-3,TRBD2,TRBV20-1,NA,TGCAGTGCTCCGTGGGCGGGGGGCACAGATACGCAGTATTTT,CSAPWAGGTDTQYF
TRBJ1-4,TRBD1,TRBV7-9,NA,TGTGCCAGCAGTAAAGGGGGCCCCCATGAAAAACTGTTTTTT,CASSKGGPHEKLFF
TRBJ2-2,TRBD2,TRBV4-1,NA,TGCGCCAGCAGCCAGGGACTAGCACGCACCGGGGAGCTGTTTTTT,CASSQGLARTGELFF
TRBJ2-5,TRBD2,TRBV19,NA,TGTGCCAGTAGAACCGGGACTAGCGGGGGAGAGACCCAGTACTTC,CASRTGTSGGETQYF